Listed below are T cell receptor beta chains from one sample, sequenced in a study of T cell responses to AZD1222 COVID-19 vaccine. Only in-frame clones appear in the TCRdb table, and some are missing; sequencing was by immunoSEQ multiplex PCR. The data contain about 120,000 clones, roughly 89% of them singletons. This specimen was peripheral blood, taken 28 days after the second AZD1222 dose. Source of these receptors: an adult who received the AZD1222 COVID-19 vaccine. Both conserved end residues are part of each CDR3. A D gene is named only where the DNA matches it firmly. A clone size is listed for some rows: how often the clone was seen (once, few, many), or a class if it is expanded.

D gene,J gene,clone size,V gene,CDR3 DNA,CDR3 protein
NA,TRBJ2-2,NA,TRBV29-1,TGCAGCGTTCTCCCCAGGGTAAACACCGGGGAGCTGTTTTTT,CSVLPRVNTGELFF
NA,TRBJ1-5,NA,TRBV12-2,TGTGCAAGTCGCTTAGAGAAAGAGAGCCGTACCAATCAGCCCCAGCATTTT,CASRLEKESRTNQPQHF
TRBD1,TRBJ2-7,NA,TRBV6-2/TRBV6-3,TGTGCCAGCAGTAGGGGGACAGTTGAGCAGTACTTC,CASSRGTVEQYF
NA,TRBJ2-7,NA,TRBV20-1,TGCAGTGCTAGTTTCCCCGGGTTGATCAACGAGCAGTACTTC,CSASFPGLINEQYF
NA,TRBJ1-3,NA,TRBV5-1,TGCGCCAGCAGCTTGGGGGGCTCTGGAAACACCATATATTTT,CASSLGGSGNTIYF
TRBD1,TRBJ2-7,NA,TRBV4-1,TGCGCCAGCAGCCAAGCCGGGACAGGGGGTCTCTACGAGCAGTACTTC,CASSQAGTGGLYEQYF
NA,TRBJ2-2,NA,TRBV5-1,TGCGCCAGCAGCTTGGCGTTAGTCGGGCCGGCCGGGGAGCTGTTTTTT,CASSLALVGPAGELFF
TRBD2,TRBJ2-3,NA,TRBV4-3,TGCGCCAGCAGCCAAGGAGCGGGGGGGCTAGGAGATACGCAGTATTTT,CASSQGAGGLGDTQYF
NA,TRBJ1-4,NA,TRBV15,TGTGCCACCAGCAGAGATCTTGGGGGATCCGAGAGTCTAGAACTGTTTTTT,CATSRDLGGSESLELFF
TRBD2,TRBJ2-3,NA,TRBV6-5,TGTGCCAGCAAGCGCAGCGGGGGGGTGGTAGATACGCAGTATTTT,CASKRSGGVVDTQYF
NA,TRBJ1-3,once,TRBV4-2,TGTGCCAGCAGCCCCCGCTCTGGAAACACCATATATTTT,CASSPRSGNTIYF
NA,TRBJ2-5,once,TRBV10-3,TGTGCCATCAGTGAGTTCGTCGGAGAGACCCAGTACTTC,CAISEFVGETQYF
NA,TRBJ2-7,NA,TRBV6-2/TRBV6-3,TGTGCCAGCTGCCGGGACTCCTACGAGCAGTACTTC,CASCRDSYEQYF
NA,TRBJ2-7,NA,TRBV5-6,TGTGCCAGCAGCTTGGCGCGGGGATTCTACGAGCAGTACTTC,CASSLARGFYEQYF
TRBD1,TRBJ1-2,NA,TRBV7-2,TGTGCCAGCTCCGGCAGGGGGCGAGGGTATGGCTACACCTTC,CASSGRGRGYGYTF
TRBD2,TRBJ2-1,once,TRBV5-1,TGCGCCAGCAGCTTACGAGCGGGGAGCTCCTACAATGAGCAGTTCTTC,CASSLRAGSSYNEQFF
TRBD1,TRBJ1-5,NA,TRBV6-5,TGTGCCAGCACCGAGCAGGGGGTCAATCAGCCCCAGCATTTT,CASTEQGVNQPQHF
TRBD1,TRBJ1-2,NA,TRBV29-1,TGCAGCGTTTTGGGACAGGGGGCGACCTATGGCTACACCTTC,CSVLGQGATYGYTF
NA,TRBJ1-3,NA,TRBV5-1,TGCGCCAGCAGCTTGGGAGGTCTCTCTGGAAACACCATATATTTT,CASSLGGLSGNTIYF
NA,TRBJ1-4,NA,TRBV18,TGTGCCAGCTCATCTGTTAGGGAAGGTGGTGAAAAACTGTTTTTT,CASSSVREGGEKLFF
TRBD1,TRBJ2-7,NA,TRBV4-2,TGTGCCAGCAGCCAAGTGTCCGGGACAGGGGATTCCTACGAGCAGTACTTC,CASSQVSGTGDSYEQYF
TRBD2,TRBJ2-4,NA,TRBV18,TGTGCCAGCTCACTGCGCGGAGCGGGGGGGTCGGGCATTCAGTACTTC,CASSLRGAGGSGIQYF
TRBD1,TRBJ2-1,NA,TRBV7-2,TGTGCCAGCAGCTTAAGACAGGGGGCGTACAATGAGCAGTTCTTC,CASSLRQGAYNEQFF
NA,TRBJ1-4,NA,TRBV4-3,TGCGCCAGCAGCCAAGGCGTACTCTCGAGCTATGAAAAACTGTTTTTT,CASSQGVLSSYEKLFF
TRBD2,TRBJ2-7,NA,TRBV27,TGTGCCAGCAGTCTCACTAGCGGCTACGAGCAGTACTTC,CASSLTSGYEQYF
NA,TRBJ2-7,NA,TRBV4-1,TGCGCCAGCAGCCAAGATGCTAACGTCGGGGCAGGACTCACTACCTACGAGCAGTACTTC,CASSQDANVGAGLTTYEQYF
TRBD2,TRBJ2-5,NA,TRBV7-2,TGTGCCAGCAGCTCTAGCGGGGGGGAGCAGACCCAGTACTTC,CASSSSGGEQTQYF
TRBD1,TRBJ1-1,NA,TRBV29-1,TGCAGCGTTGAAGCGGGACAGGGGGCGCCGACTGAAGCTTTCTTT,CSVEAGQGAPTEAFF
NA,TRBJ1-1,NA,TRBV19,TGTGCCAGTAGTCCTCCACGCACTGAAGCTTTCTTT,CASSPPRTEAFF
TRBD2,TRBJ2-3,NA,TRBV7-2,TGTGCCAGCAGCGGAGCGAGACTAGCGGGGAACACAGATACGCAGTATTTT,CASSGARLAGNTDTQYF
TRBD1,TRBJ1-5,NA,TRBV5-1,TGCGCCAGCAGCTTGTGGCAGGGGGATCAGCCCCAGCATTTT,CASSLWQGDQPQHF
TRBD1,TRBJ2-1,once,TRBV28,TGTGCCAGCAGCCTGGGGACAGGGGGCGATCCTTGGGAGCAGTTCTTC,CASSLGTGGDPWEQFF
NA,TRBJ1-5,NA,TRBV6-1,TGTGCCAGCAGTGAAGAGTTCGGGGTTAGCAATCAGCCCCAGCATTTT,CASSEEFGVSNQPQHF
NA,TRBJ1-1,few,TRBV27,TGTGCCAGCAGTTTATTACCCGGTCAGGGGTCCACTGAAGCTTTCTTT,CASSLLPGQGSTEAFF
NA,TRBJ1-2,NA,TRBV11-2,TGTGCCAGCAGCTTAGGGGAGGGGTATGGCTACACCTTC,CASSLGEGYGYTF
NA,TRBJ2-7,medium-sized,TRBV5-1,TGCGCCAGCAGCTTGTCTCCGGGGGCGGTAGAGCAGTACTTC,CASSLSPGAVEQYF
TRBD2,TRBJ2-3,NA,TRBV6-5,TGTGCCAGCACCCGGACTAGCGGGGCGCCAGATACGCAGTATTTT,CASTRTSGAPDTQYF
NA,TRBJ1-5,NA,TRBV18,TGTGCCAGCTCACCCGTAAGGGGCAATCAGCCCCAGCATTTT,CASSPVRGNQPQHF
NA,TRBJ2-2,NA,TRBV5-6,TGTGCCAGCAGCGGACAGATTCTCACCGGGGAGCTGTTTTTT,CASSGQILTGELFF
NA,TRBJ1-2,NA,TRBV6-5,TGTGCCAGCTGCCGGCAGGGCAGTCCTAACTATGGCTACACCTTC,CASCRQGSPNYGYTF
NA,TRBJ2-6,NA,TRBV3-1/TRBV3-2,TGTGCCAGCAGCCAGGGGGCTGGGGCCAACGTCCTGACTTTC,CASSQGAGANVLTF
NA,TRBJ2-3,few,TRBV19,TGTGCCAGTAGTATAGCGTTTGGCAGGGGGGTTGGCGATACGCAGTATTTT,CASSIAFGRGVGDTQYF